The 18 T cell receptor beta chains presented below share a single source sample, sequenced in a study of T cells in Graves' hyperthyroidism and ophthalmopathy. Amplified regions were TCR beta CDR3 sequences from RNA transcripts. Initially, a first-round RT-PCR of the TCR CDR3 employed the HTBI primer set. One entry per CDR3 protein, called by TCRdb with MiXCR from the multiplex PCR reads. The repertoire holds approximately 250,000 distinct CDR3 sequences, with approximately 25% as singletons. Source material: blood. The receptors originated from a middle-aged woman with Graves' ophthalmopathy.

This chain connects TRBV27 to TRBJ2-5; TRBD2 agrees at 7 bases. Per the germline V gene, CDR1 is MNHEY and CDR2 is SMNVEV (reference sequence). After removal of 5 bases from V and 5 bases from J, the junction contained 8 bases not matched to a gene. There are 14 residues in the CDR3. DNA of the CDR3: TGTGCCAGCAGTGTGGGAGGGCCAGATGAGACCCAGTACTTC. Translation: CASSVGGPDETQYF.

This clonotype was counted ten times or more. V and J are TRBV20-1 and TRBJ1-2; D is undetermined. Trimming stripped 6 bases from V and 4 bases from J, with 15 bases between. This CDR3 has 13 amino acids. Germline values: CDR1 DFQATT, CDR2 SNEGSKA (reference sequence). CDR3 nucleotides: TGCAGTGCCCTCCCTGAGGAAATCTATGGCTACACCTTC. Amino acids: CSALPEEIYGYTF.

The chain joins TRBV27 to TRBJ1-2; TRBD1 might be the D (5 bases). CDR1 is MNHEY and CDR2 is SMNVEV in the germline V gene (reference sequence). This CDR3 contains 13 residues. V lost 3 bases and J lost 8, with 13 bases in between. The CDR3 DNA follows: TGTGCCAGCAGTTTCCGGGGGAAAGGCGGCTACACCTTC. Protein product: CASSFRGKGGYTF.

This clonotype was seen repeatedly, ten times or more. The rearrangement uses TRBV19 and TRBJ1-2; unclear D gene. The CDR3 runs to 14 residues. From germline, CDR1 is LNHDA and CDR2 SQIVND (reference sequence). Trimming took 4 bases from V and 5 from J, leaving 14 bases between them. In DNA form, the CDR3 reads TGTGCCAGTAGTAAGGTCGGCGTACTTTATGGCTACACCTTC. The encoded protein is CASSKVGVLYGYTF.

The chain joins TRBV18 to TRBJ2-7; D remains unclear. The CDR3 is 14 residues long. Trimming pared 2 bases from V and 0 bases from J, leaving 8 bases between. Germline-derived CDR1 and CDR2 are KGHSH and LQKENI. The CDR3 nucleotides are TGTGCCAGCTCACCAGCCCGGACCTCCTACGAGCAGTACTTC. It translates to CASSPARTSYEQYF.

This clonotype was recorded at least ten times. The CDR3 loop is CASSYLLAANTGELFF. The CDR3, as DNA: TGTGCCAGCAGTTACTTACTAGCGGCGAACACCGGGGAGCTGTTTTTT. The rearrangement links TRBV6-5 to TRBJ2-2; TRBD2 agrees at 8 bases. Germline V gene data show CDR1 as MNHEY and CDR2 as SVGAGI. The CDR3 extends over 16 amino acids. Trimming cost V 1 base and J 0 bases; bases outside gene matches: 1.

This clonotype was counted at least ten times. The CDR3 bases are TGTGCCAGCACCGCACGGGGGCACGACAGCTCTGGAAACACCATATATTTT. Amino acids: CASTARGHDSSGNTIYF. V is TRBV28 and J is TRBJ1-3; D is possibly TRBD1 (6 bases). Germline V CDR1 and CDR2: MDHEN, SYDVKM. Trimming cost V 7 bases and J 0 bases, with 19 bases left between them. This CDR3 is built from 17 residues.

The chain employs TRBV6-1 and TRBJ2-7; no definite D call. V was trimmed by 10 bases and J by 5 bases, leaving 15 bases between them. Germline loops: CDR1 MNHNS, CDR2 SASEGT. The CDR3 has 12 amino acids. DNA of the CDR3: TGTGCCATAACCGACATTTCCAACGAGCAGTACTTC. This encodes CAITDISNEQYF.

This clonotype was seen at least ten times. The rearrangement links TRBV7-2 to TRBJ2-3, with D hard to call. Per germline, CDR1 SGHTA and CDR2 FQGNSA. V was clipped by 3 bases and J by 6 bases, with 7 bases between them. This CDR3 is built from 12 residues. CDR3 coding DNA: TGTGCCAGCAGCTTCGACTGGGATACGCAGTATTTT. Encoded protein: CASSFDWDTQYF.

About this clonotype itself: With a far larger clone one base away, a read error is the likely cause. Since the CDR3 does not end with the conserved phenylalanine or tryptophan, this likely comes from a read error. The chain is built from TRBV18 and TRBJ2-7; D is undetermined. Germline CDR1 and CDR2: KGHSH and LQKENI. The CDR3 covers 11 residues. The germline V and J ends were trimmed by 8 bases and 3 bases, with 8 bases remaining between them. The CDR3 DNA reads as TGTGCCAGCCGGACGGGCTACGAGCAGTACTCC. Protein product: CASRTGYEQYS.

This clonotype was seen at least ten times. The V call is TRBV7-8, the J call TRBJ2-7, with D possibly matching TRBD2 (6 bases). Germline CDR1 SGHVS, CDR2 FQNEAQ. The CDR3 is 15 residues long. V dropped 8 bases and J dropped 1 base, with 18 bases sitting between them. CDR3 amino acids: CASGSPGLDSYEQYF. In DNA form, the CDR3 reads TGTGCCAGCGGGAGTCCGGGACTGGATTCCTACGAGCAGTACTTC.

This chain's CDR3 is CASSVGTSGFYEQYF. The CDR3 DNA reads as TGTGCCAGCAGCGTTGGGACTAGCGGATTCTACGAGCAGTACTTC. The chain uses TRBV7-2 and TRBJ2-7, with 11 bases identical to TRBD2. Germline V gene lookup returns CDR1 SGHTA and CDR2 FQGNSA. V shed 5 bases, J shed 3 bases, and the junction held 6 bases outside the gene matches. The CDR3 loop spans 15 amino acids.

This sequence joins TRBV12-3 or TRBV12-4 and TRBJ1-2; 9 bases line up with TRBD1. The CDR3 covers 15 residues. With V trimmed by 5 bases and J by 8 bases, 12 bases remained unmatched. CDR3 residues: CASSPNQQGALGYTF. The CDR3 nucleotides are TGTGCCAGCAGTCCTAACCAACAGGGGGCTTTGGGCTACACCTTC.

This clonotype was seen once. V is TRBV6-1 and J is TRBJ2-7; the D call may be TRBD1 or TRBD2 (5 bases each). The CDR3 spans 13 residues. CDR1 MNHNS and CDR2 SASEGT come from the germline V gene. V was shortened by 6 bases and J by 2 bases, with 11 bases between the two germline ends. The CDR3 protein is CASRRGSAYEQYF. The CDR3, as DNA: TGTGCCAGCAGGAGGGGTTCAGCCTACGAGCAGTACTTC.

This clonotype showed up many times. J is TRBJ2-2 and V is TRBV7-9; no clear D gene. Germline V gives CDR1 SEHNR, CDR2 FQNEAQ (reference sequence). This CDR3 is 14 amino acids long. Trimming took 4 bases from V and 0 from J, leaving 6 bases between them. The CDR3 DNA sequence: TGTGCCAGCAGCTCCGCCTCGAACACCGGGGAGCTGTTTTTT. This gives the protein CASSSASNTGELFF. Together with reference TRBV7-9 and TRBJ2-2, the CDR3 gives the full variable domain: DTGVSQNPRHKITKRGQNVTFRCDPISEHNRLYWYRQTLGQGPEFLTYFQNEAQLEKSRLLSDRFSAERPKGSFSTLEIQRTEQGDSAMYLCASSSASNTGELFFGEGSRLTVL.

This clonotype was found many times. This rearrangement joins TRBV14 to TRBJ2-7; TRBD2 matches 7 bases. CDR1 and CDR2 from the germline V gene are SGHDN and FVKESK. Losses at the gene ends were 0 bases for V and 1 base for J; bases not matched to a gene: 9. This CDR3 is 17 amino acids long. For the CDR3, the DNA is TGTGCCAGCAGCCAAGATCCGTGGCTAGCGGAGTCCTACGAGCAGTACTTC. Its translation is CASSQDPWLAESYEQYF.

The chain couples TRBV5-6 to TRBJ2-2, with D perhaps assigned TRBD1 or TRBD2 (5 bases each). CDR1 and CDR2 (germline): SGHDT, YYEEEE. V dropped 4 bases and J dropped 4 bases, with 20 bases sitting between them. This CDR3 comprises 17 residues. In DNA form, the CDR3 reads TGTGCCAGCAGCGGGGTGGGGGACCTCCTGAGCACCGGGGAGCTGTTTTTT. Translated, it gives CASSGVGDLLSTGELFF.

In regard to this clonotype: A read error may explain this, as a much larger clone is one base away. The chain has TRBV7-9 and TRBJ2-5; 7 nucleotides line up with TRBD2. CDR1 is SEHNR and CDR2 is FQNEAQ in the germline V gene (reference sequence). CDR3 length equals 15 residues. CDR3 amino acids: CASSLAAGEPETQYF. Written as DNA, the CDR3 is TGCGCCAGCAGCTTAGCGGCGGGAGAGCCAGAGACCCAGTACTTC.